This T cell receptor (beta chain) was captured in a study of beta chain features in type 1 diabetes. Every bit of the isolated RNA underwent reverse transcription, so sequencing read expressed TCRB transcripts. The assay was immunoSEQ multiplex PCR, and TCRdb's table has in-frame clones only and misses some. Of more than 250,000 clones listed, just over 20% are singletons. Study results and limitations: Shortening that was moderate but significant affected the TCRB CDR3s of Type 1 diabetes patients in all four CD4+ subsets. More deletions and fewer insertions at VDJ junctions were seen in type 1 diabetes patients. The similarity of naive, central memory and Treg TCRB repertoires appeared greater among patients than among healthy donors.

Per the germline V gene, CDR1 is MNHGY and CDR2 is SAAAGT. This CDR3 comprises 14 residues. V lost 7 bases and J 3 bases, leaving 16 bases between the germline ends. In regard to this clone: The antigen remains unidentified.

Via the markers CD45RO/CCR7/CD25/CD127/CD95/CD27, stem cell-like memory, regulatory, central memory and naive CD4+ cells were sorted. Populations obtained by sorting all exceeded 95% purity. The material sequenced was naive CD4+ T cells from blood. This chain connects TRBV6-8 to TRBJ2-7, with a weak D call TRBD1 (5 bases). The TCR was taken from a woman aged 40 to 50 with type 1 diabetes. The CDR3 region is CASISTATIYEQYF. The CDR3 DNA reads TGTGCCAGCATCTCGACAGCGACAATCTACGAGCAGTACTTC.